Below are 22 T cell receptor beta chains sequenced from a single sample in a study of a mutant IDH1 vaccine in newly diagnosed glioma. Time point specified: week 5, during vaccination. Each vaccine dose was 300 ug of mutant IDH1 20-mer peptide, with topical imiquimod. What these receptors recognize is not known. Profiled with immunoSEQ multiplex PCR; TCRdb holds only in-frame clones, not every one. Here the sample spans approximately 24,000 clones, 65% to 80% being singletons. The sequencing used PBMCs, collected from a glioma patient whose treatment included an IDH1 peptide vaccine. All receptors derive from a man aged 40-50 years with glioma.

A remark on this clone: Its ends do not fully match the called genes, so a read error is possible. J is TRBJ1-1 and V is TRBV5-1; tentatively, D is TRBD1 (5 bases). Germline values: CDR1 SGHRS, CDR2 YFSETQ. The CDR3 totals 12 residues. The CDR3, as DNA: TGTGCCAGCAGCTGGGAGGGGAGTGAAGCTTTCTTT. It codes for CASSWEGSEAFF.

The chain recombines TRBV7-8 with TRBJ1-6; D unresolved. This CDR3 region has 16 residues. V was pared by 2 bases and J by 8 bases, with 16 bases between. The germline CDR1 and CDR2 sequences are SGHVS and FQNEAQ. The chain's CDR3 is CASSLMGPGQDSPLHF. Here the CDR3 DNA reads TGTGCCAGCAGCTTAATGGGCCCAGGTCAGGATTCACCCCTCCACTTT.

The chain uses TRBV18 and TRBJ2-7, with D unresolved. The CDR3 loop spans 13 amino acids. V gave up 0 bases and J gave up 3 bases, with 6 bases separating them. Per germline, CDR1 KGHSH and CDR2 LQKENI. CDR3 residues: CASSPPPGYEQYF. The CDR3 region has the DNA TGTGCCAGCTCACCACCCCCGGGCTACGAGCAGTACTTC.

The chain has TRBV19 and TRBJ1-3; no definite D call. Trimming left V 6 bases short and J 2 bases short, with 8 bases between. The CDR3 length is 13 residues. Germline loops: CDR1 LNHDA, CDR2 SQIVND (reference sequence). The CDR3, as DNA: TGTGCCAGTAGGGACTGGACTGGAAACACCATATATTTT. Translating gives CASRDWTGNTIYF.

The chain combines TRBV6-1 with TRBJ1-3; D unresolved. CDR3 length equals 16 residues. The ends were cut back, 0 bases at V and 0 bases at J, with 9 bases in the middle. The germline gives CDR1 MNHNS, CDR2 SASEGT. CDR3 sequence reads: CASSEADAYSGNTIYF. CDR3 DNA: TGTGCCAGCAGTGAAGCGGACGCCTACTCTGGAAACACCATATATTTT.

This clone was counted once. The chain has TRBV7-2 and TRBJ1-5, with 9 bases aligning to TRBD1. The V segment lost 2 bases and the J segment 5 bases; nucleotides outside the gene matches: 4. Germline V gene data show CDR1 as SGHTA and CDR2 as FQGNSA. The CDR3 spans 15 residues. The CDR3 DNA sequence: TGTGCCAGCAGCTTACGGACAGGGGATTATCAGCCCCAGCATTTT. As protein: CASSLRTGDYQPQHF.

This sequence joins TRBV9 and TRBJ2-2, with TRBD2 identical over 8 bases. The germline V gene encodes CDR1 SGDLS and CDR2 YYNGEE. V shed 3 bases, J shed 1 base, and the junction held 2 bases outside the gene matches. The CDR3 length is 15 residues. The CDR3 nucleotides read TGTGCCAGCAGCGCCACTAGCGGGAACACCGGGGAGCTGTTTTTT. Amino acid sequence: CASSATSGNTGELFF.

The CDR3 is CSAWDSWYTQYF. In DNA, the CDR3 is TGCAGCGCTTGGGACAGTTGGTATACGCAGTATTTT. V usage is TRBV29-1 and J usage is TRBJ2-3, with 7 positions matching TRBD1. V gave up 7 bases and J gave up 7 bases; unmatched junction bases: 8. This CDR3 spans 12 amino acids. CDR1 and CDR2 from the germline V gene are SQVTM and ANQGSEA.

The V gene is TRBV4-1, the J gene TRBJ2-3; 8 bases map to TRBD1. This CDR3 contains 18 residues. CDR1 is MGHRA and CDR2 is YSYEKL in the germline V gene. J was trimmed by 2 bases and V by 0 bases; bases with no gene match: 10. The CDR3 DNA sequence: TGCGCCAGCAGCCAAGAGAGGGGGAACCAGGGGGCCACAGATACGCAGTATTTT. Amino acids: CASSQERGNQGATDTQYF.

The rearrangement joins TRBV11-2 to TRBJ1-3; D gene uncertain. The CDR3 length is 15 residues. The germline V and J ends were trimmed by 2 bases and 3 bases, with 11 bases remaining between them. Germline V CDR1 and CDR2: SGHAT, FQNNGV. CDR3 loop: CASSLMGLGGNTIYF. CDR3 sequence (DNA): TGTGCCAGCAGCTTAATGGGCCTGGGTGGAAACACCATATATTTT.

The chain joins TRBV2 to TRBJ1-1; D might be TRBD1 (6 bases). CDR1 SNHLY and CDR2 FYNNEI come from the germline V gene. The CDR3 has 15 residues. V was trimmed by 6 bases and J by 1 base, leaving 15 bases between them. CDR3 amino acids: CASRPGHRGNTEAFF. In DNA, the CDR3 is TGTGCCAGCAGACCGGGACACAGAGGGAACACTGAAGCTTTCTTT.

The chain has TRBV4-1 and TRBJ2-3; 7 bases are shared with TRBD1. This CDR3 has 16 amino acids. CDR1 is MGHRA, CDR2 YSYEKL, per germline. V lost 4 bases to trimming and J lost 0 bases; unmatched junction nucleotides: 7. The CDR3, as DNA: TGCGCCAGCAGCCCCAGCAGGGGGTCTAGCACAGATACGCAGTATTTT. Residues: CASSPSRGSSTDTQYF.

This chain joins TRBV9 and TRBJ2-3; D is unresolved. The germline V gene encodes CDR1 SGDLS and CDR2 YYNGEE. Trimming removed 1 base at V and 2 bases at J, with 5 bases between. The CDR3 is 13 amino acids. The CDR3 spells CASSVSPTDTQYF. CDR3 sequence (DNA): TGTGCCAGCAGCGTAAGTCCCACAGATACGCAGTATTTT.

The chain joins TRBV18 to TRBJ2-1, with D unresolved. The CDR3 runs 15 residues. The germline gives CDR1 KGHSH, CDR2 LQKENI. With 0 bases removed from V and 5 bases from J, the gap between germline ends came to 11 bases. The CDR3 region is CASSPPARQDNEQFF. In DNA, the CDR3 is TGTGCCAGCTCACCACCGGCCAGGCAAGACAATGAGCAGTTCTTC.

V is TRBV19 and J is TRBJ2-1; D gene unclear. The V gene's germline CDR1 is LNHDA and CDR2 SQIVND (reference sequence). With 6 bases removed from V and 6 bases from J, the gap between germline ends came to 21 bases. The length of the CDR3 is 16 residues. For the CDR3, the DNA is TGTGCCAGTAGCATCAGACCCGAGTCCCGTGTCAATGAGCAGTTCTTC. Its translation: CASSIRPESRVNEQFF.

This clone was observed once. The chain is built from TRBV11-3 and TRBJ2-5; perhaps TRBD2 as D (6 bases). The germline V and J ends were trimmed by 2 bases and 7 bases, with 11 bases remaining between them. CDR1 is SGHNT, CDR2 YENEEA, per germline. The CDR3 spans 13 residues. CDR3 sequence: CASSLISEGTQYF. The DNA for the CDR3 is TGTGCCAGCAGCTTAATCTCGGAGGGGACCCAGTACTTC.

This clone was observed once. The chain recombines TRBV11-2 with TRBJ1-4; possibly TRBD1 for D (5 bases). From germline, CDR1 is SGHAT and CDR2 FQNNGV. This CDR3 has 16 residues. V was clipped by 5 bases and J by 7 bases, with 20 bases between them. This chain's CDR3 is CASSPTSQGGVEKLFF. CDR3 DNA sequence: TGTGCCAGCAGCCCGACGAGCCAGGGAGGGGTTGAAAAACTGTTTTTT.

The chain has TRBV5-1 and TRBJ2-3; 9 positions agree with TRBD2. With V trimmed by 8 bases and J by 7 bases, 17 bases remained unmatched. Germline assignment: CDR1 SGHRS and CDR2 YFSETQ. This CDR3 comprises 16 residues. CDR3 sequence: CASRQGDSGSINTQYF. For the CDR3, the DNA is TGCGCCAGTCGACAGGGCGATAGCGGGAGTATAAATACGCAGTATTTT.

The chain couples TRBV21-1 to TRBJ1-5. TRBV21-1 is reported as a pseudogene. The CDR3 length is 15 residues. This chain's CDR3 is CASSGRGQGNQPQHF. The CDR3 nucleotides are TGTGCCAGCAGCGGGAGGGGGCAGGGCAATCAGCCCCAGCATTTT.

This clone was counted between two and nine times. The chain has TRBV7-9 and TRBJ1-1; no clear D. The germline V gene encodes CDR1 SEHNR and CDR2 FQNEAQ (reference sequence). The CDR3 contains 13 residues. V gave up 3 bases and J gave up 2 bases, with 7 bases separating them. Here the CDR3 reads CASSFEYNTEAFF. CDR3 DNA: TGTGCCAGCAGCTTCGAGTACAACACTGAAGCTTTCTTT.

The genes are TRBV18 and TRBJ1-3, with D perhaps matching TRBD1 (6 bases). The germline V and J ends were trimmed by 3 bases and 3 bases, with 12 bases remaining between them. The CDR3 contains 15 residues. Germline CDR1 reads KGHSH; CDR2 reads LQKENI. The CDR3 loop reads CASSPGQSIGNTIYF. CDR3 bases: TGTGCCAGCTCACCCGGACAGAGTATTGGAAACACCATATATTTT.

V usage is TRBV7-7 and J usage is TRBJ2-1, with D uncertain. Germline lookup yields CDR1 SSHAT and CDR2 FNYEAQ (reference sequence). The CDR3 runs 13 residues. Trimming left V 3 bases short and J 6 bases short, with 9 bases between. CDR3 sequence: CASSLPTSNEQFF. As DNA, the CDR3 is TGTGCCAGCAGCTTGCCTACAAGCAATGAGCAGTTCTTC. Based on the CDR3 plus reference TRBV7-7 and TRBJ2-1, the full variable domain is GAGVSQSPRYKVTKRGQDVTLRCDPISSHATLYWYQQALGQGPEFLTYFNYEAQPDKSGLPSDRFSAERPEGSISTLTIQRTEQRDSAMYRCASSLPTSNEQFFGPGTRLTVL.